The rows below give T cell receptor beta chains drawn from one sample of a study of OX40 agonist ivuxolimab in advanced cancers. Assay: immunoSEQ multiplex PCR; the TCRdb copy retains only in-frame clones and omits some. The sample has about 56,000 clones; 82% are singletons. The sample was CD4+ or CD8+ T cells sorted from blood, taken in a trial of the OX40 agonist ivuxolimab. The receptors were gathered from an adult with an advanced solid tumor such as melanoma, head and neck, liver or kidney cancer. Each CDR3 is given without its conserved first and last residue.

>TRBJ1-5|TRBV7-2
ASSLDPGQPQH
>TRBJ1-5|TRBV19
ASRPMAGQRNQPQH
>TRBJ1-1|TRBV11-3
ASSSQGAGMNTEAF
>TRBJ1-5|TRBV7-9
ASSYEYNQPQH
>TRBJ2-2|TRBV2
ASRTGTENTGELF
>TRBJ1-1|TRBV27
ASRKTAGTEAF
>TRBJ2-1|TRBV20-1
SSQVYNEQF
>TRBJ1-2|TRBV29-1
SVGDWLAPRGYT
>TRBJ1-2|TRBV6-1
AVQQTDYGYT
>TRBJ1-2|TRBV13
ASSLVAIGGYT
>TRBJ1-1|TRBV30
AWSGQPNTEAF
>TRBJ2-1|TRBV14
ASAVRHEQF
>TRBJ2-3|TRBV28
AGGGQTGPDTQY
>TRBJ1-2|TRBV6-5
ASSSFGTTMRGYT
>TRBJ1-6|TRBV6-5
ASSYGRVYSPSPLH
>TRBJ2-7|TRBV7-9
ASSSPWGEQY
>TRBJ1-2|TRBV7-2
ASSQEPLPGRDYT
>TRBJ2-7|TRBV27
ASSLDRSYEQY
>TRBJ1-4|TRBV4-2
ASSQDLLTGYGKLF
>TRBJ1-5|TRBV27
ASSLFPPDRAYSNQPQH
>TRBJ2-7|TRBV15
ATSRSTALYEQY
>TRBJ1-2|TRBV5-3
ASSPRFRGGYT
>TRBJ2-1|TRBV7-9
ASSPPTDYNEQF
>TRBJ1-6|TRBV28
ASSFRPGAPLH
>TRBJ1-1|TRBV4-1
ASSQRQGVVIPEAF
>TRBJ1-3|TRBV2
ASGRQGAYSGNTIY
>TRBJ2-3|TRBV5-1
ASNRRGGTDTQY